This T cell receptor (beta chain) was recovered during a study of T-cell reconstitution after alpha-beta-depleted transplantation in children. Notes on the study in general: As was reported, about two months after transplant, alpha-beta T cells came from several hundred expanded graft clones.

For this clonotype: Its matching antigen is unknown.

Construction of the TCRbeta library involved unique molecular identifiers. TCRdb reprocessed the PCR reads with MiXCR, giving one entry per CDR3 protein. Among 110,000 or so distinct CDR3 sequences, approximately 6.6% were seen once, and the ten largest hold roughly 25%. The input for sequencing was PBMCs, mostly from graft donor cells, taken 360 days after TCRalphabeta/CD19-depleted stem cell transplant. The sequence was obtained from a male patient aged 2-15 years who had a stem cell transplant for acute lymphoblastic leukemia, so the T cells may come from the graft donor.

The CDR3: CASSLRGDSGAYGYTF. CDR3 nucleotides: TGTGCCAGCAGCCTGAGAGGGGACTCCGGGGCGTATGGCTACACCTTC. The gene calls are TRBV27 and TRBJ1-2; TRBD1 might be the D (5 bases). The germline V and J ends were trimmed by 6 bases and 5 bases, with 22 bases remaining between them. The CDR3 covers 16 residues. Germline assignment: CDR1 MNHEY and CDR2 SMNVEV (reference sequence).